This note documents a single T cell receptor (beta chain) sequence. This sample is drawn from a study of blood T cell repertoires in COVID-19. Study-level information: Sites across the United States, Italy and Spain contributed samples from acute and convalescent COVID-19. The cDNA or gDNA used as material had been derived from T cells, B-cell-depleted T cells, or PBMCs.

Original methodology: Amplification from reference gene primers served as the basis for estimated nucleated cell counts. Sequenced by immunoSEQ multiplex PCR; TCRdb stores in-frame clones only, minus some. The V and J calls and clone size come from that table; D and trimming were worked out from the DNA. The sample shows over 35,000 clones, roughly 85% of them seen only once. Germline CDR1 is LGHNA and CDR2 is YNFKEQ. V dropped 4 bases and J dropped 8 bases, with 17 bases sitting between them. CDR3 length equals 14 residues. The chain recombines TRBV4-2 with TRBJ1-1, with D unresolved. Sequenced: peripheral blood. This TCR derives from a human donor in a cohort sampled during active COVID-19. The CDR3 region has the DNA TGTGCCAGCAGCCCAAAAGTAGTGGGCAGCGAAGCTTTCTTT. Translation gives CASSPKVVGSEAFF.